This T cell receptor beta chain was identified during a study of blood T cell repertoires in COVID-19 (dated by TCRdb to about 2020). Looking at the study overall: Samples covering the acute and convalescent phases of COVID-19 were provided by collaborators in the United States, Italy and Spain. The prospective study material was composed of cDNA or gDNA derived from T cells, B-cell-depleted T cells, or PBMCs. Samples came from the ongoing ImmuneRACE study (first 160 participants) plus 1,254 subjects from 6 global collaborators. Subjects who had been exposed to COVID-19, were actively infected with it, or had recovered from it provided the deeply sampled blood TCRbeta repertoires that made up the dataset. Where available, HLA class I and class II types were taken from metadata supplied by the sample provider and were not determined by assay-based typing. The repertoires were made available in a free public database intended to serve as a resource for research on the immune response to SARS-CoV-2. Sample metadata almost always included a de-identified subject ID, COVID-19 status, age in years and sex.

Details on this clone: Its antigen is unknown. Qualities for individual bases were not recorded, and no much larger clone is one base off.

TCRbeta CDR3 regions were amplified from genomic DNA by means of the immunoSEQ Assay, a bias-controlled multiplex PCR. The original pipeline was this. Nucleated cell counts per sample were estimated from amplification of reference gene primers within the assay. Sequence reads were collapsed and filtered to measure the absolute abundance of every unique TCRbeta CDR3 rearrangement. Productive Simpson clonality was computed per sample as the square root of Simpson's diversity index over productive rearrangements. In its TCRdb copy, this immuneACCESS table keeps in-frame sequences only and misses some clones. Where compared with another copy, unresolved V genes explain less than half of these, and the others have no known cause. That table is the source of V, J and clone size, and D and trimming were worked out from the DNA. Counted in this sample were around 70,000 clones; roughly 85% of them appeared once. Roughly 29% of the sample belongs to the ten largest clones.

Collaborating institutions collected whole blood in K2EDTA tubes following their own protocols. For TCRbeta analysis, collaborator samples were shipped as frozen whole blood, as isolated PBMCs, or as DNA extracted from either sample type. Broad study findings and their caveats: The quantity of clinical and demographic metadata differed by source and by participant and was supplied without curation.

This clonotype was sampled from a man aged 55 to 69 with active or convalescent COVID-19. The source material was peripheral blood.

The DNA reads TGTGCCAGCAGCAGGAGGTCTAGCGGGGGGCATTACAATGAGCAGTTCTTC. It encodes CASSRRSSGGHYNEQFF. The chain was built from TRBV11-2 and TRBJ2-1, and 11 bases in between align with TRBD2. Sequences SGHAT (CDR1) and FQNNGV (CDR2) are obtained from the germline V gene. Reading from cysteine to phenylalanine, the CDR3 counts 17 amino acids. The only DNA kept is the CDR3, 51 bases in frame from the first base. Trimming leaves V shorter by 5 bases and J shorter by 4 bases, with the junction holding 10 bases beyond the gene matches.